Listed below are T cell receptor beta chains from one sample, sequenced in a study of blood T cells in healthy people across ages. TCRdb recomputed calls from the 5' RACE reads with MiXCR, one row per CDR3 protein. The table lists some 640,000 distinct CDR3 sequences, 25% to 30% of them singletons. The sample consisted of blood. The source is a woman of 80 years or more in good health. The CDR3 runs from the conserved cysteine through the conserved F or W. Each record gives: D gene, J gene, V gene, clone size, CDR3 DNA, CDR3 protein. A D gene is named only where the DNA matches it firmly. For some rows the clone size is stated as once, few or many, or as a class when expanded; others skip it.

D: .
J: TRBJ1-2
V: TRBV20-1
size: .
DNA: TGCAGTGCCGAGCCCGGAGGAAACTATGGCTACACCTTC
CDR3: CSAEPGGNYGYTF

D: .
J: TRBJ1-1
V: TRBV20-1
size: .
DNA: TGTGGAGTGGTCCGATTGAACACTGAAGCTTTCTTT
CDR3: CGVVRLNTEAFF

D: .
J: TRBJ2-2
V: TRBV6-2/TRBV6-3
size: few
DNA: TGTGCCAGCGGGGCGGAACCCTCCGGGGAGCTGTTTTTT
CDR3: CASGAEPSGELFF

D: TRBD2
J: TRBJ2-7
V: TRBV7-9
size: .
DNA: TGCGCCAGCAGCCCCGGGACTAGCGGGATAATTTACGAGCAGTACTTC
CDR3: CASSPGTSGIIYEQYF

D: .
J: TRBJ1-2
V: TRBV29-1
size: many
DNA: TGCAGCGTCGGACTCGGAGCAGGCTACACCTTC
CDR3: CSVGLGAGYTF

D: .
J: TRBJ2-7
V: TRBV2
size: many
DNA: TGTGCCAGTACAGACTTCGCCGAGCAGTACTTC
CDR3: CASTDFAEQYF

D: TRBD1
J: TRBJ2-1
V: TRBV7-6
size: few
DNA: TGTGCCAGCAGCTCTCGCCCGGGACAGACCTACAATGAGCAGTTCTTC
CDR3: CASSSRPGQTYNEQFF

D: TRBD2
J: TRBJ2-5
V: TRBV27
size: many
DNA: TGTGCCAGCAGTACATCTTCTAGCGGGGTCTCCTCAAAGACCCAGTACTTC
CDR3: CASSTSSSGVSSKTQYF

D: .
J: TRBJ2-5
V: TRBV7-9
size: many
DNA: TGTGCCAGCAGCCCTGGCGTGGAGGAGACCCAGTACTTC
CDR3: CASSPGVEETQYF

D: TRBD1
J: TRBJ2-5
V: TRBV19
size: many
DNA: TGTGCCAGTAGGCAGGGGACAGGGCGGGAGACCCAGTACTTC
CDR3: CASRQGTGRETQYF

D: .
J: TRBJ2-3
V: TRBV5-1
size: many
DNA: TGCGCCAGCAGCTCCTCTGTGTTAGGCGGCCAACGGGTAAGCACAGATACGCAGTATTTT
CDR3: CASSSSVLGGQRVSTDTQYF

D: .
J: TRBJ1-5
V: TRBV20-1
size: .
DNA: TGCAGTGCCCCAGCCAACAATCAGCCCCAGCATTTT
CDR3: CSAPANNQPQHF

D: .
J: TRBJ2-1
V: TRBV29-1
size: many
DNA: TGCAGCGTTGAAGTGTATGGGTCGGGGAACCTCAACTCCTACAATGAGCAGTTCTTC
CDR3: CSVEVYGSGNLNSYNEQFF

D: .
J: TRBJ1-5
V: TRBV7-3
size: many
DNA: TGTGCCAGCAGCCGGGACCAGAATAAGCCCCAGCATTTT
CDR3: CASSRDQNKPQHF

D: .
J: TRBJ1-3
V: TRBV7-2
size: .
DNA: TGTGCCAGCAGCTTAGATGCGCTGACTGGAAACACCATATATTTT
CDR3: CASSLDALTGNTIYF

D: .
J: TRBJ2-5
V: TRBV7-2
size: many
DNA: TGTGCCAGCAGCTTAGGTCAGGGCCCCATAAAGGAGACCCAGTACTTC
CDR3: CASSLGQGPIKETQYF

D: TRBD1
J: TRBJ1-6
V: TRBV30
size: .
DNA: TGTGCCTGCCAAACAGGGACAGGGATCAGCTCCTATAATTCACCCCTCCACTTT
CDR3: CACQTGTGISSYNSPLHF